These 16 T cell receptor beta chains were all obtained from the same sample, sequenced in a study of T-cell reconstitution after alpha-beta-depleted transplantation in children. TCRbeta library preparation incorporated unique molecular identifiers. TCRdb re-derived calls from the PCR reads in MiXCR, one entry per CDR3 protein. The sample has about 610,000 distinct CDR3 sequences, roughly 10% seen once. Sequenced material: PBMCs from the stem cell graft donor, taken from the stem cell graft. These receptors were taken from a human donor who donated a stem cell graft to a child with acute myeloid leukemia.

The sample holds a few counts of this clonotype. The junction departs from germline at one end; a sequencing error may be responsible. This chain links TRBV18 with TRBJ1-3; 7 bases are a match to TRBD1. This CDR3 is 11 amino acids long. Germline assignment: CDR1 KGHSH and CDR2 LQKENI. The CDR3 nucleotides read TGTGCCAGCTCACCGGACAGGTTTACGTTTTTT. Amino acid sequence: CASSPDRFTFF.

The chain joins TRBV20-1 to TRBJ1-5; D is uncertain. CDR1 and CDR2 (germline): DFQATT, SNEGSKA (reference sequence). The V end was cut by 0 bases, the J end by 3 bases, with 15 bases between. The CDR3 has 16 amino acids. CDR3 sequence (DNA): TGCAGTGCTAGAGATCGTGGCACGAGGTACAATCAGCCCCAGCATTTT. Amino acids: CSARDRGTRYNQPQHF.

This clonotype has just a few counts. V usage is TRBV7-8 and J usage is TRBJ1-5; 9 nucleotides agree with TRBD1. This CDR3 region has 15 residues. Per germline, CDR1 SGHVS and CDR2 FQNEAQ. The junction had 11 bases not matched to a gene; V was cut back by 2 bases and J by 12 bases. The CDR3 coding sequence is TGTGCCAGCAGCTTATTTTGGACAGGGGACCGCTTCCAGCATTTT. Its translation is CASSLFWTGDRFQHF.

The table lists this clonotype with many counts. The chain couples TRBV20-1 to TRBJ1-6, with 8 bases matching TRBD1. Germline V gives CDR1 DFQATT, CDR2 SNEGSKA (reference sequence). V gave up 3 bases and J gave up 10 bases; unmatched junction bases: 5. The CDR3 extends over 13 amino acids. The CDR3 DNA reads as TGCAGTGCTAGCCAGGGGGCGCGGTCACCCCTCCACTTT. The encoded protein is CSASQGARSPLHF.

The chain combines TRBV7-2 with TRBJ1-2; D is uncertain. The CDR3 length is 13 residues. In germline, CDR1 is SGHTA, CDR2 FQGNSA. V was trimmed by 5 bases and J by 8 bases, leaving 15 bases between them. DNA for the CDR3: TGTGCCAGCAGCGTCCGGGCCTCCGGGGGCTACACCTTC. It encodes CASSVRASGGYTF.

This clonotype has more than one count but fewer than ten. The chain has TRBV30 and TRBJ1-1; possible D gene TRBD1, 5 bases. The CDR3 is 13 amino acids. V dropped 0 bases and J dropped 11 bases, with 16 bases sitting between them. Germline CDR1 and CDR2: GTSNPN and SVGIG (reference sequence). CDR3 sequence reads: CAWSVPGALVAFF. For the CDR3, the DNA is TGTGCCTGGAGTGTACCCGGGGCCCTGGTGGCTTTCTTT.

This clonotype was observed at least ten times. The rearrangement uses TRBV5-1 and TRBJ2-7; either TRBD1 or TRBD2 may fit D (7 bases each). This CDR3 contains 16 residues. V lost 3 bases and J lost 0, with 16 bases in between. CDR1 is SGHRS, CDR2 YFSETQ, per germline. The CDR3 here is CASSSGGLPDSYEQYF. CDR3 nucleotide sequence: TGCGCCAGCAGCTCAGGGGGACTACCGGACTCCTACGAGCAGTACTTC.

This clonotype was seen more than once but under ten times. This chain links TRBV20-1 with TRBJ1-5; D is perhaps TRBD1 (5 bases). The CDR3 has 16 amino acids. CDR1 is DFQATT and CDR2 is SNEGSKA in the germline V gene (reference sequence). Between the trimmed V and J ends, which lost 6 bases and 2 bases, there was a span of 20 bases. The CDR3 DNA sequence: TGCAGTGCCCCCCAGAGGCACGGGACGGGCAATCAGCCCCAGCATTTT. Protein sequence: CSAPQRHGTGNQPQHF.

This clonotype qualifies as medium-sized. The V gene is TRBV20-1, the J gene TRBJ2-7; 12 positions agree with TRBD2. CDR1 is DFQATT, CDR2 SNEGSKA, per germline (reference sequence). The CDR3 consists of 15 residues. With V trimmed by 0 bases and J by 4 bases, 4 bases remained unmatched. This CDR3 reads CSARDGLAGTYEQYF. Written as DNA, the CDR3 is TGCAGTGCTAGAGATGGACTAGCGGGAACTTACGAGCAGTACTTC.

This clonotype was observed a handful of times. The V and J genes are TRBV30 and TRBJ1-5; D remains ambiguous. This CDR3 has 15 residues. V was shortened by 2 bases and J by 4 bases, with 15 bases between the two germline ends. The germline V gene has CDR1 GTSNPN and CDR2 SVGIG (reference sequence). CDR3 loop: CAWSRSGSRNQPQHF. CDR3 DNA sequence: TGTGCCTGGAGTAGGAGTGGAAGTAGGAATCAGCCCCAGCATTTT.

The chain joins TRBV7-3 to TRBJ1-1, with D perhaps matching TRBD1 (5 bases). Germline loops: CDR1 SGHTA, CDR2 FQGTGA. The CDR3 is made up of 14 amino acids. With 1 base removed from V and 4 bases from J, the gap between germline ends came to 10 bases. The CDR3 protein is CASSLSGGPTEAFF. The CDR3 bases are TGTGCCAGCAGCTTAAGCGGGGGACCCACTGAAGCTTTCTTT.

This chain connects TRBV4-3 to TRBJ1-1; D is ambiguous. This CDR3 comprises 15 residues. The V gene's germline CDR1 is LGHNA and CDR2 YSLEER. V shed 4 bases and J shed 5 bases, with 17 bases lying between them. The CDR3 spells CASSLSSGGVTEAFF. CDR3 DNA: TGCGCCAGCAGCCTCTCGTCGGGCGGGGTTACTGAAGCTTTCTTT.

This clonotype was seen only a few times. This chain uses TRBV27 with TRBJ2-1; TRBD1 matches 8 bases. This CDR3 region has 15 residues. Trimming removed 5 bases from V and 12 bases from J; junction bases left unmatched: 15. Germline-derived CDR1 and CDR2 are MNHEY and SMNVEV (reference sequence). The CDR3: CASSPAHAGGWGQFF. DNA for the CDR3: TGTGCCAGCAGTCCGGCTCATGCAGGGGGCTGGGGGCAGTTCTTC.

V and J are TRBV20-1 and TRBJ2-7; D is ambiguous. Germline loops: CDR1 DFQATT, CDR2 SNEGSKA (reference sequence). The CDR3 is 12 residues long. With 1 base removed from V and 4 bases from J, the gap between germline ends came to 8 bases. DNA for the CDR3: TGCAGTGCTAGAGCAAGCGCATACGAGCAGTACTTC. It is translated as CSARASAYEQYF.

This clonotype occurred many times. The CDR3 spells CASSLGGTSEYNEQFF. CDR3 bases: TGTGCCAGCAGCTTGGGCGGGACTAGCGAGTACAATGAGCAGTTCTTC. The V call is TRBV5-4, the J call TRBJ2-1; 10 positions agree with TRBD2. This CDR3 is 16 amino acids long. V trimming: 0 bases; J trimming: 4 bases; junction bases outside the gene matches: 4. Germline-derived CDR1 and CDR2 are SGHNT and YYREEE (reference sequence).

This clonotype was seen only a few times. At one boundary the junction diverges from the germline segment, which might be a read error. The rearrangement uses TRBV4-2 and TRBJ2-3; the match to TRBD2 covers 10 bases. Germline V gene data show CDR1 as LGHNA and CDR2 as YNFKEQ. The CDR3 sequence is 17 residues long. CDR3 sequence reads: CASSQDPGLAGTDTQYF. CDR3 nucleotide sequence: TGCGCCAGCAGCCAAGATCCCGGACTAGCGGGCACAGATACGCAGTATTTT.